The 11 T cell receptor beta chains below all came from one sample that was sequenced in a study of blood T cell repertoires in COVID-19. Profiled with immunoSEQ multiplex PCR; TCRdb holds only in-frame clones, not every one. Among hundreds of thousands of clones listed, 89% were seen once. The sequenced sample was PBMCs or T cells enriched from blood (not recorded which). These receptors were obtained from a woman between 35 and 50 years old who had recovered from COVID-19.

The chain couples TRBV9 to TRBJ2-7; D perhaps matches TRBD1 (6 bases). The germline V gene encodes CDR1 SGDLS and CDR2 YYNGEE. The length of the CDR3 is 15 residues. Between the trimmed V and J ends, which lost 4 bases and 0 bases, there was a span of 14 bases. Here the CDR3 reads CASSPSGQYSYEQYF. The DNA of the CDR3 is TGTGCCAGCAGCCCGTCCGGACAGTACTCCTACGAGCAGTACTTC. The full variable domain, rest sourced from reference TRBV9 and TRBJ2-7, is DSGVTQTPKHLITATGQRVTLRCSPRSGDLSVYWYQQSLDQGLQFLIQYYNGEERAKGNILERFSAQQFPDLHSELNLSSLELGDSALYFCASSPSGQYSYEQYFGPGTRLTVT.

On this clone itself: Other DNA sequences of this sample code for an identical CDR3. The chain carries TRBV5-1 and TRBJ1-1, with 9 bases aligning to TRBD1. The CDR3 runs 14 residues. J was trimmed by 2 bases and V by 1 base; bases with no gene match: 0. From germline, CDR1 is SGHRS and CDR2 YFSETQ. CDR3 DNA sequence: TGCGCCAGCAGCTTGACAGGGGGCAACACTGAAGCTTTCTTT. Translation: CASSLTGGNTEAFF.

The chain recombines TRBV18 with TRBJ1-2, with 7 bases fitting TRBD1. The CDR3 is made up of 12 amino acids. Germline assignment: CDR1 KGHSH and CDR2 LQKENI. V was pared by 8 bases and J by 5 bases, with 5 bases of the junction left unmatched. Written as DNA, the CDR3 is TGTGCCAGCGATGAGACAGGGTATGGCTACACCTTC. Translated: CASDETGYGYTF.

The V call is TRBV5-6, the J call TRBJ1-3; the match to TRBD1 covers 7 bases. The germline V gene encodes CDR1 SGHDT and CDR2 YYEEEE. The ends lost 3 bases at V and 4 bases at J; junction bases unmatched: 4. The CDR3 is 14 amino acids. Here the CDR3 reads CASSWPGQGNTIYF. Here the CDR3 DNA reads TGTGCCAGCAGCTGGCCGGGACAGGGAAACACCATATATTTT.

The rearrangement links TRBV7-6 to TRBJ1-5; 8 bases fit TRBD1. Germline assignment: CDR1 SGHVS and CDR2 FNYEAQ. The V and J ends lost 5 bases and 7 bases, in that order; junction bases with no gene match: 7. CDR3 size: 14 residues. The CDR3 loop reads CASSVTGGGQPQHF. Here the CDR3 DNA reads TGTGCCAGCAGCGTCACAGGGGGTGGGCAGCCCCAGCATTTT.

The V and J genes are TRBV3-1 (or the pseudogene TRBV3-2) and TRBJ2-7, with TRBD2 as a possible D gene (6 bases). CDR1 and CDR2 (germline): LGHDT, YNNKEL (reference sequence). This CDR3 comprises 13 residues. Trimming shortened V by 1 base and J by 6 bases, and 10 bases separated the two germline ends. The CDR3 DNA reads TGTGCCAGCAGCCAAGGGGGAGGACTCGAGCAGTACTTC. Translated, it gives CASSQGGGLEQYF.

The V and J genes are TRBV2 and TRBJ2-7; D may be TRBD2 (5 bases). CDR3 size: 14 residues. V lost 4 bases, J lost 2 bases, and 12 bases lay in between. Germline V gives CDR1 SNHLY, CDR2 FYNNEI. CDR3 bases: TGTGCCAGCAGTGTCGGACTGCAAACCTACGAGCAGTACTTC. The encoded protein is CASSVGLQTYEQYF.

This clone appeared a few times. The J gene is TRBJ2-7, the V gene TRBV5-1; 14 bases align to TRBD2. The CDR3 is 17 residues long. With 0 bases clipped from V and 0 bases from J, the junction kept 2 bases outside the gene matches. The V gene's germline CDR1 is SGHRS and CDR2 YFSETQ. The CDR3 loop reads CASSLGLAGGPSYEQYF. Here the CDR3 DNA reads TGCGCCAGCAGCTTGGGACTAGCGGGAGGGCCCTCCTACGAGCAGTACTTC.

The chain has TRBV19 and TRBJ2-3; TRBD1 aligns across 7 bases. The CDR3 spans 14 residues. V shed 5 bases and J 5 bases; nucleotides not matched to a gene: 7. Germline lookup yields CDR1 LNHDA and CDR2 SQIVND (reference sequence). The CDR3 DNA sequence: TGTGCCAGTAGTCCCCGACAGGGTGTAGATACGCAGTATTTT. Its translation is CASSPRQGVDTQYF.

The chain carries TRBV10-2 and TRBJ2-5, with D perhaps TRBD1 (6 bases). Per the germline V gene, CDR1 is WSHSY and CDR2 is SAAADI. Trimming took 6 bases from V and 2 from J, leaving 13 bases between them. The CDR3 has 14 amino acids. The CDR3 loop is CASRKRGQQETQYF. The CDR3 bases are TGCGCCAGCAGAAAAAGAGGACAGCAAGAGACCCAGTACTTC.

The V call is TRBV4-1, the J call TRBJ1-1, with D tentatively TRBD1 (5 bases). CDR1 is MGHRA and CDR2 is YSYEKL in the germline V gene. Trimming took 1 base from V and 4 from J, leaving 16 bases between them. The CDR3 sequence is 16 residues long. CDR3 sequence reads: CASSQVGRDGGTEAFF. CDR3 DNA: TGCGCCAGCAGCCAAGTGGGGAGGGATGGGGGCACTGAAGCTTTCTTT.